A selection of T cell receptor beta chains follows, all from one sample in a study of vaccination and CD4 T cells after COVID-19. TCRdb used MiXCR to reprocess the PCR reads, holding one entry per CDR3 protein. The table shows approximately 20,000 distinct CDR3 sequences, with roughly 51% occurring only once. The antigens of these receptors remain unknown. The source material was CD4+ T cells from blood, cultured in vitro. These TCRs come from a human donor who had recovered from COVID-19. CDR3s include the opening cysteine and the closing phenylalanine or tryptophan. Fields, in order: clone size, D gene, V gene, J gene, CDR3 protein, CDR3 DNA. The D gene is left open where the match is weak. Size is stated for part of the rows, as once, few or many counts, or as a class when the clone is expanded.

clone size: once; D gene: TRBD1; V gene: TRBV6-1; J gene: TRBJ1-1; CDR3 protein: CASSNRDRVTEAFF; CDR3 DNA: TGTGCCAGCAGTAACCGGGACAGGGTGACTGAAGCTTTCTTT
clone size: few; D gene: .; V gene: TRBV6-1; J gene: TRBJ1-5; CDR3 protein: CASIEHSYSNQPQHF; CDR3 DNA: TGTGCCAGCATTGAACACTCGTATAGCAATCAGCCCCAGCATTTT
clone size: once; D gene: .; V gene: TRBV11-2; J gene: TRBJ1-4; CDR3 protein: CASSLGTAPNEKLFF; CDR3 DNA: TGTGCCAGCAGCTTAGGGACAGCTCCTAATGAAAAACTGTTTTTT
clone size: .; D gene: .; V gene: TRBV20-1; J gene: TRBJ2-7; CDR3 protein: CSARDARTYEQYF; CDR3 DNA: TGCAGTGCTAGAGATGCGAGAACCTACGAGCAGTACTTC
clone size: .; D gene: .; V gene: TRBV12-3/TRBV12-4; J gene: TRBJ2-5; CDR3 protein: CASSLRHRDQETQYF; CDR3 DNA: TGTGCCAGCAGTTTAAGGCACAGGGACCAAGAGACCCAGTACTTC
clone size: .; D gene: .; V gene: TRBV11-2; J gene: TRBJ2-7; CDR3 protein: CASSPLGGRSSYEQYF; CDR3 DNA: TGTGCCAGCAGCCCCCTCGGGGGCAGGAGCTCCTACGAGCAGTACTTC
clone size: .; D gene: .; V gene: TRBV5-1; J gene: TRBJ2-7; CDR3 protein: CASSLDVLRGSYEQYF; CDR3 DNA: TGCGCCAGCAGTTTGGACGTCCTAAGGGGCTCCTACGAGCAGTACTTC
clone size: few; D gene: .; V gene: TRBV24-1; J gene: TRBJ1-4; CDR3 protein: CATSEGRQEGEKLFF; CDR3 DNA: TGTGCCACCAGTGAGGGGAGACAGGAGGGTGAAAAACTGTTTTTT
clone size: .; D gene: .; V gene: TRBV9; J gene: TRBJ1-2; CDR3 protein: CASSVAANYGYTF; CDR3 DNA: TGTGCCAGCAGCGTAGCTGCTAACTATGGCTACACCTTC
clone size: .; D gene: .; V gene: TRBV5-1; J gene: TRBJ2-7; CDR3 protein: CASSGGTASYEQYF; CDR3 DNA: TGCGCCAGCAGCGGAGGGACAGCGTCCTACGAGCAGTACTTC
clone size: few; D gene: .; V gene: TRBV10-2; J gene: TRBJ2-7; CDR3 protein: CASSEGKGGYEQYF; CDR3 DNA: TGCGCCAGCAGTGAGGGAAAGGGGGGCTACGAGCAGTACTTC
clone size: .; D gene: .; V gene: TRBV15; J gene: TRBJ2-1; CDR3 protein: CATSRPFFRGYEQFF; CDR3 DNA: TGTGCCACCAGCAGACCTTTTTTCAGAGGCTATGAGCAGTTCTTC
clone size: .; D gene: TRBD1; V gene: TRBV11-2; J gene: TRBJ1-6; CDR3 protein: CASSPFGRQGIGSPLHF; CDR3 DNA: TGTGCCAGCAGCCCCTTTGGTCGACAGGGGATAGGTTCACCCCTCCACTTT
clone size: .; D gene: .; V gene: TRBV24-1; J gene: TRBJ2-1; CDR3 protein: CATSDPRESDEQFF; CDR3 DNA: TGTGCCACCAGTGACCCCCGCGAGTCGGATGAGCAGTTCTTC
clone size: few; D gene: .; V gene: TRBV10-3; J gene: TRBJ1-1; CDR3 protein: CAISRDTDTEAFF; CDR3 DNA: TGTGCCATCTCCCGGGACACAGACACTGAAGCTTTCTTT
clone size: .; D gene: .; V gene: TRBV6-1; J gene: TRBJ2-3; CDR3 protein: CASSPGPSTDTQYF; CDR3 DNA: TGTGCCAGCAGCCCGGGACCCTCCACAGATACGCAGTATTTT
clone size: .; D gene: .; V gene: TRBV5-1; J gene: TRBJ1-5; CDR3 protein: CASSWANNQPQHF; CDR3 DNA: TGCGCCAGCAGCTGGGCGAACAATCAGCCCCAGCATTTT
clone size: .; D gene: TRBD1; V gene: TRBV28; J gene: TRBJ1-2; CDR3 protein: CASSLDPGQAYGYTF; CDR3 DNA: TGTGCCAGCAGCCTAGACCCGGGACAGGCCTATGGCTACACCTTC
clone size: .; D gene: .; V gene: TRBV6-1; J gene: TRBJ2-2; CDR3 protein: CASSTYQGPGGDTGELFF; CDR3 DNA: TGTGCCAGCAGTACCTACCAGGGGCCCGGTGGGGACACCGGGGAGCTGTTTTTT
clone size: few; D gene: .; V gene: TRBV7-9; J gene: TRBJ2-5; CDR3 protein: CASSPQETQYF; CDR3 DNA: TGTGCCAGCAGCCCACAAGAGACCCAGTACTTC
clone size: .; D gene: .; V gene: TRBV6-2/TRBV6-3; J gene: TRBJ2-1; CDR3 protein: CASSALEGSSYNEQFF; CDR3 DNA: TGTGCCAGCAGTGCCCTCGAGGGAAGCTCCTACAATGAGCAGTTCTTC
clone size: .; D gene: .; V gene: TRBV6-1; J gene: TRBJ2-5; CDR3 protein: CASTSLPGETQYF; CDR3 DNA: TGTGCCAGCACCTCATTACCAGGAGAGACCCAGTACTTC
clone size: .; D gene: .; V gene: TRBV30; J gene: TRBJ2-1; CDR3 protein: CAWSRQGNEQFF; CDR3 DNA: TGTGCCTGGAGTAGGCAGGGTAATGAGCAGTTCTTC
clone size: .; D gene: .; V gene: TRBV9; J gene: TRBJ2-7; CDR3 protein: CASSVATQPYEQYF; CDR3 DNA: TGTGCCAGCAGCGTAGCGACACAACCCTACGAGCAGTACTTC
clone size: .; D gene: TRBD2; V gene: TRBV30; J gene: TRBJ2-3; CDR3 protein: CAWSVRRTSGPTDTQYF; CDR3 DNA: TGTGCCTGGAGTGTACGGAGGACTAGCGGGCCTACAGATACGCAGTATTTT